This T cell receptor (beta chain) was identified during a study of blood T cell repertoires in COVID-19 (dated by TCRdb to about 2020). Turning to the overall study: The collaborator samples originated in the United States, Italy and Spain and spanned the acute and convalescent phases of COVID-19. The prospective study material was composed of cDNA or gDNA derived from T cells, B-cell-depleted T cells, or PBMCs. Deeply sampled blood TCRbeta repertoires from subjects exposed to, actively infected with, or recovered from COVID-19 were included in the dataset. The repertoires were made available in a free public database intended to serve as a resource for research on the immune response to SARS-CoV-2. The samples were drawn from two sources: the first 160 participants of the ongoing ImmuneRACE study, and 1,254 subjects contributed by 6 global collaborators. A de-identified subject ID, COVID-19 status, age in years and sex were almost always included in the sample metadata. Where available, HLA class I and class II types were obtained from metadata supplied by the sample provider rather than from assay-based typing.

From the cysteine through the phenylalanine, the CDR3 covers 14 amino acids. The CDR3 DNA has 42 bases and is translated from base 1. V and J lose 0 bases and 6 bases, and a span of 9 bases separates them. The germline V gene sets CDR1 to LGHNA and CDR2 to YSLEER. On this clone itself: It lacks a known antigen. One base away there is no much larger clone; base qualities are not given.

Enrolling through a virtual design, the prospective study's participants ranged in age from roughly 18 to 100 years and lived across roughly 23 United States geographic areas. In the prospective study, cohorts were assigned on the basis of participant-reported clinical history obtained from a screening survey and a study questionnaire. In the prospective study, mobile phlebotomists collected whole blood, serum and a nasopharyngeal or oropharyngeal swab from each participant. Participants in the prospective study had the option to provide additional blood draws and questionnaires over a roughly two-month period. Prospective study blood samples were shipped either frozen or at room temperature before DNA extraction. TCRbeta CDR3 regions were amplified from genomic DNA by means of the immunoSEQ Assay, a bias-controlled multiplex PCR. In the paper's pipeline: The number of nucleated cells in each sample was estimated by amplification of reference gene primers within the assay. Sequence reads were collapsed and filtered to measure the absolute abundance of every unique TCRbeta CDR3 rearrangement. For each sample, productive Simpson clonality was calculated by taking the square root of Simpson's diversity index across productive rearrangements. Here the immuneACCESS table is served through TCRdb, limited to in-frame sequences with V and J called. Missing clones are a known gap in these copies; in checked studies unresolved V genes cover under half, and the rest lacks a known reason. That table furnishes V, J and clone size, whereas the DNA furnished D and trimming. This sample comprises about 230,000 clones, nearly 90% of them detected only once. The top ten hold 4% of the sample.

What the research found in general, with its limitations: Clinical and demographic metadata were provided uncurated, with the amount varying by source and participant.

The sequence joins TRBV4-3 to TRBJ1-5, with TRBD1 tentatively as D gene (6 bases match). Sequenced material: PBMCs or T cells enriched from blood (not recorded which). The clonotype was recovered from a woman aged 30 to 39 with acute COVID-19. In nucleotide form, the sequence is TGCGCCAGCAGCCAAGAGGGGGGGCTTCAGCCCCAGCATTTT. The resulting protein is CASSQEGGLQPQHF.